This is a list of T cell receptor beta chains from one sample in a study of cytomegalovirus exposure and HLA in healthy donors. The method was immunoSEQ multiplex PCR; TCRdb's version includes in-frame clones alone and lacks a portion of them. Of 120,000 or so clones listed, about 89% are singletons. Sequencing input: PBMCs. The source of these receptors is a woman younger than 30 in good health and CMV-seronegative. Each CDR3 is given with its conserved first and last residue. The D gene is left open where the match is weak. Clone size is not always given. Where it is, it says once, few, many or a class for expanded clones.

V gene	D gene	clone size	J gene	CDR3 protein	CDR3 DNA
TRBV29-1	-	-	TRBJ2-3	CSVEDQKEVYTDTQYF	TGCAGCGTTGAAGATCAGAAGGAGGTTTACACAGATACGCAGTATTTT
TRBV11-2	-	-	TRBJ2-1	CASSLERQTSYNEQFF	TGTGCCAGCAGCTTAGAACGACAGACCTCCTACAATGAGCAGTTCTTC
TRBV6-5	-	few	TRBJ1-2	CASSRSTDLGYTF	TGTGCCAGCAGCCGATCGACGGACTTGGGCTACACCTTC
TRBV11-1	-	-	TRBJ1-2	CASSLSSRANYGYTF	TGTGCCAGCAGCTTATCGAGCAGGGCCAACTATGGCTACACCTTC
TRBV11-1	-	-	TRBJ2-7	CASSGDSKSYEQYF	TGTGCCAGCAGCGGTGACTCTAAATCCTACGAGCAGTACTTC
TRBV6-5	-	-	TRBJ2-2	CASSYGQFTGELFF	TGTGCCAGCAGTTATGGTCAGTTCACCGGGGAGCTGTTTTTT
TRBV6-1	-	-	TRBJ2-7	CASSELPGFVYEQYF	TGTGCCAGCAGTGAACTCCCGGGGTTTGTTTACGAGCAGTACTTC
TRBV7-9	-	once	TRBJ1-3	CASSFEAPRGNTIYF	TGTGCCAGCAGCTTTGAGGCCCCCCGGGGAAACACCATATATTTT
TRBV10-3	-	-	TRBJ2-1	CAISEPSTANEQFF	TGTGCCATCAGTGAACCTTCTACCGCTAATGAGCAGTTCTTC
TRBV18	TRBD1	-	TRBJ1-2	CASSPSGTGDGYTF	TGTGCCAGCTCACCATCCGGGACAGGGGATGGCTACACCTTC
TRBV4-1	-	-	TRBJ2-2	CASSLLIIPEGNTGELFF	TGCGCCAGCAGCCTCCTTATCATTCCAGAGGGCAACACCGGGGAGCTGTTTTTT
TRBV9	TRBD2	once	TRBJ2-2	CASGRREGEAGELFF	TGTGCCAGCGGCCGGCGGGAGGGTGAGGCCGGGGAGCTGTTTTTT
TRBV5-4	-	-	TRBJ1-1	CASSLLREDTEAFF	TGTGCCAGCAGCTTGCTGCGGGAGGACACTGAAGCTTTCTTT
TRBV27	-	-	TRBJ2-7	CASSFEGIGYEQYF	TGTGCCAGCAGTTTCGAGGGAATTGGTTACGAGCAGTACTTC